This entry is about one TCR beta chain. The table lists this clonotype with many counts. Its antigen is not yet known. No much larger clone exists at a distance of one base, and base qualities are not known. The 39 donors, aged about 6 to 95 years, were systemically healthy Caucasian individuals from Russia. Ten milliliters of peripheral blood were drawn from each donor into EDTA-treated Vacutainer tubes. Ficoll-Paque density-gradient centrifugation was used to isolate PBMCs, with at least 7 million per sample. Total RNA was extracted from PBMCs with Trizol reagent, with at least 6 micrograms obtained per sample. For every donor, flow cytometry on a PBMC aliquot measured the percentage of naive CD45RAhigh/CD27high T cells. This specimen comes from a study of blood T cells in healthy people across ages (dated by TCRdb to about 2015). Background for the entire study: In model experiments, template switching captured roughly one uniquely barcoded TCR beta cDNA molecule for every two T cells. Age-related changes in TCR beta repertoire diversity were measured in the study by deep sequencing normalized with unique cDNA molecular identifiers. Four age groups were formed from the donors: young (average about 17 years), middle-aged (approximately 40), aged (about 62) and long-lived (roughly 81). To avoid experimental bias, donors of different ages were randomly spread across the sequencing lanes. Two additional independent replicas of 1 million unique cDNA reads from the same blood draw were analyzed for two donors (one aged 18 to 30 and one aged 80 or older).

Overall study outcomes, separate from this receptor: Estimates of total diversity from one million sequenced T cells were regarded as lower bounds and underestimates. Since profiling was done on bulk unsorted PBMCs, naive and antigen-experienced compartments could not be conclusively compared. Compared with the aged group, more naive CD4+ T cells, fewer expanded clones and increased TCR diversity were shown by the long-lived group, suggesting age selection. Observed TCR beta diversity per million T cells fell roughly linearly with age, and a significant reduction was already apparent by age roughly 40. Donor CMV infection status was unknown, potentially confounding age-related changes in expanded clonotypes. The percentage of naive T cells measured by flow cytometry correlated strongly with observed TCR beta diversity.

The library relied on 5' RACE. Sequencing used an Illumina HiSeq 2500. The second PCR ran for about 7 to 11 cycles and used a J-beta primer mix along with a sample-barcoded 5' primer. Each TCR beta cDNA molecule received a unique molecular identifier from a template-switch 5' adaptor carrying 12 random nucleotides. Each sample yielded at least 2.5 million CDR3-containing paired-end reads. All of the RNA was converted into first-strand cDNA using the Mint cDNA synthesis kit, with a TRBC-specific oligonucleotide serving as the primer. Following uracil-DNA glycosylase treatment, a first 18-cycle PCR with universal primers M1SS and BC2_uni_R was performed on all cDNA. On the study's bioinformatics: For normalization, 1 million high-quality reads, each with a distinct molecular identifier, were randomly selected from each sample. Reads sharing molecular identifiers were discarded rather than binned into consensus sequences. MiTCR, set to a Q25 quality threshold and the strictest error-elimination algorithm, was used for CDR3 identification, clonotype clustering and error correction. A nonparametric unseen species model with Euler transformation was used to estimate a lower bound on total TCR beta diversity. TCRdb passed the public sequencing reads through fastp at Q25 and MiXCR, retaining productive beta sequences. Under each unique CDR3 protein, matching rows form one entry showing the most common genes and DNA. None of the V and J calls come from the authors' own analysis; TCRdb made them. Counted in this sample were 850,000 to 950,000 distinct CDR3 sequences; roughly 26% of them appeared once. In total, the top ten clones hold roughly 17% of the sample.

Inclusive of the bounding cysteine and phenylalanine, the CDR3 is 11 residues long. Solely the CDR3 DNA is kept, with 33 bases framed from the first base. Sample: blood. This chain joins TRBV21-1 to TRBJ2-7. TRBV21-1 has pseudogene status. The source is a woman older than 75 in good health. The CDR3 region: CASRRVGEQYF. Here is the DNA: TGTGCCAGCCGTAGAGTTGGAGAGCAGTACTTC.